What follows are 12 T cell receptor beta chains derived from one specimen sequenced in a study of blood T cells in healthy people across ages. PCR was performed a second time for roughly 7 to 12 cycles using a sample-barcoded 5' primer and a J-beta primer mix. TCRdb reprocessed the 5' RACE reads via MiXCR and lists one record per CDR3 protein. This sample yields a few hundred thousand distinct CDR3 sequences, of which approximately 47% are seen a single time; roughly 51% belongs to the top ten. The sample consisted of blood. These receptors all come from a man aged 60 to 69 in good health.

CDR3 sequence (DNA): TGCGCCGCACCGGGGTGGGGGCAACGCAATCAGCCCCAGCATTTT. Amino acid sequence: CAAPGWGQRNQPQHF. The chain links TRBV5-1 to TRBJ1-5; weak D call: TRBD1 (6 bases). Germline V CDR1 and CDR2: SGHRS, YFSETQ. CDR3 size: 15 residues. Trimming pared 10 bases from V and 2 bases from J, leaving 19 bases between.

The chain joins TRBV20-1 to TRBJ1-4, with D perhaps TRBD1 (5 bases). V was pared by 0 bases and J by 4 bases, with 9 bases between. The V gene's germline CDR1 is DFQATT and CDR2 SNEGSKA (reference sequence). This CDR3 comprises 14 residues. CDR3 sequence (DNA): TGCAGTGCTAGAGATCCAGGGAATAATGAAAAACTGTTTTTT. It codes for CSARDPGNNEKLFF.

CDR3: CASSRSTGTNSPLHF. The CDR3 DNA follows: TGTGCCAGCAGCAGGTCTACAGGAACAAATTCACCCCTCCACTTT. The V gene is TRBV7-9, the J gene TRBJ1-6, with TRBD1 as a possible D gene (5 bases). Trimming removed 5 bases at V and 7 bases at J, with 15 bases between. CDR3 length: 15 residues. Germline V gene data show CDR1 as SEHNR and CDR2 as FQNEAQ (reference sequence).

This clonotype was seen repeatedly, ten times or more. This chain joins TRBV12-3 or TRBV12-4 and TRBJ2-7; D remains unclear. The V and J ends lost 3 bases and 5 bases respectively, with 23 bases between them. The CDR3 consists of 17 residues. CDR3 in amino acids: CASSFSPPRKIRNEQYF. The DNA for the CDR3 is TGTGCCAGCAGTTTTTCCCCACCGAGAAAAATAAGAAACGAGCAGTACTTC.

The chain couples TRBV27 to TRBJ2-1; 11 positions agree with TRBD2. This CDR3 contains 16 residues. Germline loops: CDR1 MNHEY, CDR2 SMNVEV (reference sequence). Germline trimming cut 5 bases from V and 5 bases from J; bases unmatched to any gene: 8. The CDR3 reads CASSATIAGGNNEQFF. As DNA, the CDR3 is TGTGCCAGCAGTGCCACAATAGCGGGAGGGAACAATGAGCAGTTCTTC.

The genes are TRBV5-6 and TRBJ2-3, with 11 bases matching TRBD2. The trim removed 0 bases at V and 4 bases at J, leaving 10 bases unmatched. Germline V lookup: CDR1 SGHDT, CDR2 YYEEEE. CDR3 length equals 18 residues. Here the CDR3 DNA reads TGTGCCAGCAGCTTGGGACTAGCGGGGATAGCTCCCGCAGATACGCAGTATTTT. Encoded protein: CASSLGLAGIAPADTQYF.

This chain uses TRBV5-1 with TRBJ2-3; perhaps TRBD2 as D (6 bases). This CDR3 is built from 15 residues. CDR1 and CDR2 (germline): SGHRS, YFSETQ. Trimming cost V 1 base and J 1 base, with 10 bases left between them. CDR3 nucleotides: TGCGCCAGCAGCTTGTTGGGACTCGGCACAGATACGCAGTATTTT. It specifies CASSLLGLGTDTQYF. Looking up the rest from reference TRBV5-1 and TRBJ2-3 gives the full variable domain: KAGVTQTPRYLIKTRGQQVTLSCSPISGHRSVSWYQQTPGQGLQFLFEYFSETQRNKGNFPGRFSGRQFSNSRSEMNVSTLELGDSALYLCASSLLGLGTDTQYFGPGTRLTVL.

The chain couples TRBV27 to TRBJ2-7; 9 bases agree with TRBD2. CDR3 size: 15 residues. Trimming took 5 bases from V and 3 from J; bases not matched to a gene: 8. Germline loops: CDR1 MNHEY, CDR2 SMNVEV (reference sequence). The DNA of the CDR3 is TGTGCCAGCAGTCTTATAGCGGGAGAACACTACGAGCAGTACTTC. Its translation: CASSLIAGEHYEQYF.

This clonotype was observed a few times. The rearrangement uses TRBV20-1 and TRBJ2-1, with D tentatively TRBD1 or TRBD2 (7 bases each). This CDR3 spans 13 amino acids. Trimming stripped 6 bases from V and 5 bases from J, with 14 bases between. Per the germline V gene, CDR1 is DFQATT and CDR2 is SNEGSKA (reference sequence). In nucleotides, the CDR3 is TGCAGTGCCCTGGGAGGGGGCCACAATGAGCAGTTCTTC. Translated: CSALGGGHNEQFF.

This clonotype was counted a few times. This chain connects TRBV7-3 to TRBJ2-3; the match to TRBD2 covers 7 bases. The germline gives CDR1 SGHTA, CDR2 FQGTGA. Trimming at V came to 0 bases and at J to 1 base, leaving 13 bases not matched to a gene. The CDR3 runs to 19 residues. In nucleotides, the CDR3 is TGTGCCAGCAGCTTAACGAGGTGGGGACTAACTCTTTGCACAGATACGCAGTATTTT. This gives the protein CASSLTRWGLTLCTDTQYF.

CDR3 nucleotide sequence: TGTGCCAGCACCCAGACTAGCGGGAGTCCTAGGGGTACGCAGTATTTT. Translating it yields CASTQTSGSPRGTQYF. The chain is built from TRBV7-2 and TRBJ2-3, with 12 bases identical to TRBD2. Germline loops: CDR1 SGHTA, CDR2 FQGNSA. The CDR3 runs to 16 residues. V lost 7 bases, J lost 8 bases, and 13 bases stayed unmatched.

The CDR3 DNA sequence: TGTGCCAGTAGGGCCGGGAGGCTAGCGGACCAATACAATGAGCAGTTCTTC. Encoded protein: CASRAGRLADQYNEQFF. The rearrangement uses TRBV19 and TRBJ2-1; 7 nucleotides line up with TRBD2. The CDR3 runs 17 residues. Germline lookup yields CDR1 LNHDA and CDR2 SQIVND (reference sequence). J was trimmed by 4 bases and V by 6 bases; bases with no gene match: 15.